The 13 T cell receptor beta chains in this list originate from one sample, sequenced in a study of chemoradiotherapy in HPV16-positive cancers. Sequenced by immunoSEQ multiplex PCR; TCRdb stores in-frame clones only, minus some. Seen here are 36,000 or so clones, about four fifths observed once, and the top ten hold 3% to 4%. The specimen was blood, collected from a patient who underwent chemoradiotherapy. The receptor set was obtained from a human donor with HPV-associated anogenital cancer.

This clone has just a few counts. The chain combines TRBV7-3 with TRBJ2-1; 12 bases fit TRBD2. The V gene's germline CDR1 is SGHTA and CDR2 FQGTGA. V dropped 4 bases and J dropped 3; count of bases not matched to a gene: 4. The CDR3 is made up of 16 amino acids. The CDR3 nucleotides are TGTGCCAGCAGCTCCCCTAGCGGGGGGGGCTACAATGAGCAGTTCTTC. This gives the protein CASSSPSGGGYNEQFF.

In its sample, this clone was seen once. This chain links TRBV2 with TRBJ2-3, with TRBD1 identical over 7 bases. V shed 6 bases and J 0 bases; nucleotides not matched to a gene: 9. This CDR3 is 16 amino acids long. Germline-derived CDR1 and CDR2 are SNHLY and FYNNEI. In nucleotides, the CDR3 is TGTGCCAGCAGGGTCCTAGACAGGGTTAGCACAGATACGCAGTATTTT. It encodes CASRVLDRVSTDTQYF.

The rearrangement joins TRBV11-3 to TRBJ2-3; 9 nucleotides align to TRBD1. CDR1 and CDR2 (germline): SGHNT, YENEEA. Losses at the gene ends were 0 bases for V and 4 bases for J; bases not matched to a gene: 5. The CDR3 is 16 residues long. The CDR3 DNA reads as TGTGCCAGCAGCTTAGATCCGACAGGGGGGTCAGATACGCAGTATTTT. Protein product: CASSLDPTGGSDTQYF.

The chain combines TRBV10-1 with TRBJ1-6, with D uncertain. The germline gives CDR1 WNHNN, CDR2 SYGVQD (reference sequence). Trimming cost V 3 bases and J 1 base, with 13 bases left between them. The CDR3 covers 17 residues. CDR3 sequence reads: CASSERGRGSYNSPLHF. In DNA, the CDR3 is TGCGCCAGCAGTGAACGAGGGAGAGGGTCCTATAATTCACCCCTCCACTTT.

This chain uses TRBV7-8 with TRBJ2-7; D gene ambiguous. The CDR3 length is 14 residues. Germline V lookup: CDR1 SGHVS, CDR2 FQNEAQ. V lost 3 bases and J lost 1, with 10 bases in between. The CDR3 sequence is CASSFGELSYEQYF. CDR3 bases: TGTGCCAGCAGCTTTGGAGAGCTGTCCTACGAGCAGTACTTC. Full variable domain (rest looked up from reference TRBV7-8 and TRBJ2-7): GAGVSQSPRYKVAKRGQDVALRCDPISGHVSLFWYQQALGQGPEFLTYFQNEAQLDKSGLPSDRFFAERPEGSVSTLKIQRTQQEDSAVYLCASSFGELSYEQYFGPGTRLTVT.

The rearrangement joins TRBV30 to TRBJ2-4, with TRBD1 matching 10 bases. V dropped 5 bases and J dropped 0; count of bases not matched to a gene: 4. Per germline, CDR1 GTSNPN and CDR2 SVGIG (reference sequence). The CDR3 contains 15 residues. CDR3 residues: CAWDRGPVAKNIQYF. The CDR3 nucleotides read TGTGCCTGGGACAGGGGGCCAGTAGCCAAAAACATTCAGTACTTC.

This CDR3 is CASSLAKTSYEQYF. CDR3 coding DNA: TGTGCCAGCAGCTTGGCAAAGACCTCCTACGAGCAGTACTTC. The rearrangement links TRBV5-4 to TRBJ2-7; D uncertain. The CDR3 is 14 amino acids. The germline V gene encodes CDR1 SGHNT and CDR2 YYREEE (reference sequence). Trimming removed 0 bases at V and 0 bases at J, with 7 bases between.

This clone was detected only once. Other nucleotide sequences from this sample produce the same CDR3. The chain carries TRBV18 and TRBJ2-2; D unclear. The germline gives CDR1 KGHSH, CDR2 LQKENI. The CDR3 has 15 amino acids. Trimming pared 1 base from V and 2 bases from J, leaving 8 bases between. The CDR3 region has the DNA TGTGCCAGCTCACCACTTTCTGGCAACACCGGGGAGCTGTTTTTT. Protein: CASSPLSGNTGELFF. Supplemented by reference TRBV18 and TRBJ2-2, the full variable domain reads NAGVMQNPRHLVRRRGQEARLRCSPMKGHSHVYWYRQLPEEGLKFMVYLQKENIIDESGMPKERFSAEFPKEGPSILRIQQVVRGDSAAYFCASSPLSGNTGELFFGEGSRLTVL.

The chain combines TRBV13 with TRBJ1-5; TRBD1 is a possible D gene (6 bases). The CDR3 length is 15 residues. CDR1 PRHDT and CDR2 FYEKMQ come from the germline V gene (reference sequence). The V end was cut by 0 bases, the J end by 3 bases, with 9 bases between. The CDR3 DNA reads as TGTGCCAGCAGCTTAGGGCAGGGGATCAATCAGCCCCAGCATTTT. This gives the protein CASSLGQGINQPQHF.

V is TRBV7-3 and J is TRBJ2-1, with a weak D call TRBD1 (6 bases). Germline assignment: CDR1 SGHTA and CDR2 FQGTGA. V lost 5 bases and J 14 bases, leaving 13 bases between the germline ends. This CDR3 region has 11 residues. CDR3 nucleotides: TGTGCCAGCAGCGTCCACCAGGGGAAGTTCTTC. It codes for CASSVHQGKFF.

The CDR3 loop is CATSRAKGNTGELFF. CDR3 nucleotide sequence: TGTGCCACCAGCAGAGCTAAGGGGAACACCGGGGAGCTGTTTTTT. This sequence joins TRBV15 and TRBJ2-2; D unclear. The CDR3 spans 15 residues. Germline V gene lookup returns CDR1 LNHNV and CDR2 YYDKDF (reference sequence). V dropped 1 base and J dropped 1 base, with 7 bases sitting between them.

V and J are TRBV14 and TRBJ2-2; 7 bases match TRBD1. Germline lookup yields CDR1 SGHDN and CDR2 FVKESK. Unmatched junction bases numbered 6, after V lost 5 bases and J lost 3 bases. The CDR3 is made up of 15 amino acids. CDR3 sequence (DNA): TGTGCCAGCAGCACAGGACAGGCCTACACCGGGGAGCTGTTTTTT. Translation gives CASSTGQAYTGELFF.

The chain uses TRBV5-8 and TRBJ1-5; D perhaps matches TRBD1 (5 bases). From germline, CDR1 is SGHTS and CDR2 YDEGEE. CDR3 length equals 15 residues. Trimming removed 5 bases at V and 1 base at J, with 13 bases between. This CDR3 is CASSPGDRSNQPQHF. The CDR3 DNA is TGTGCCAGCAGTCCGGGAGACAGAAGCAATCAGCCCCAGCATTTT.